These 21 T cell receptor beta chains share one sample of origin, sequenced in a study of patients with pleural tuberculosis. TCRdb redid the calling of the reads with MiXCR, one entry per CDR3 protein. The table includes 29,000 or so distinct CDR3 sequences, about 18% detected once. Material: peripheral blood. The source is a human donor with pleural tuberculosis.

As to this clonotype: Without the conserved terminal phenylalanine or tryptophan, this CDR3 likely stems from a read error. The chain carries TRBV28 and TRBJ1-1; TRBD1 matches 7 bases. CDR1 and CDR2 (germline): MDHEN, SYDVKM. Trimming took 11 bases from V and 9 from J; bases not matched to a gene: 21. The CDR3 has 15 residues. CDR3 in DNA: TGTGCCTACAGTTCCCATCAAGGGGGCGAATACAAAGCTTTCGTT. As protein: CAYSSHQGGEYKAFV.

This chain joins TRBV9 and TRBJ2-7; weak D call: TRBD2 (7 bases). The CDR3 has 13 amino acids. Germline V gene data show CDR1 as SGDLS and CDR2 as YYNGEE. Trimming left V 3 bases short and J 4 bases short, with 11 bases between. The CDR3 region is CASSGGGLYEQYF. The CDR3 bases are TGTGCCAGCAGCGGGGGGGGGCTATACGAGCAGTACTTC.

Comments on this clonotype: A much more abundant neighbour one base away suggests this may be a read error. The chain employs TRBV12-3 or TRBV12-4 and TRBJ2-3; D gene unclear. The V end lost 5 bases, the J end lost 2 bases, and 11 bases lay between the germline ends. The CDR3 extends over 14 amino acids. The CDR3 nucleotides read TGTGCCAGCAGTCTAGGGCCCTACACAGATACGCAGTATTTT. Encoded protein: CASSLGPYTDTQYF.

By frequency in the sample, this clonotype is medium-sized. The V call is TRBV6-2 or TRBV6-3, the J call TRBJ1-1; possible D gene TRBD1, 5 bases. The germline V gene encodes CDR1 MNHEY and CDR2 SVGEGT. This CDR3 contains 12 residues. The germline V and J ends were trimmed by 5 bases and 4 bases, with 8 bases remaining between them. The CDR3 nucleotides are TGTGCCAGCAGTGACAGAGGCACTGAAGCTTTCTTT. As protein: CASSDRGTEAFF.

This clonotype is categorized as medium-sized (0.01 to 0.1%). This rearrangement joins TRBV27 to TRBJ1-5; TRBD1 matches 9 bases. The ends lost 2 bases at V and 7 bases at J; junction bases unmatched: 9. The CDR3 length is 16 residues. Germline V gives CDR1 MNHEY, CDR2 SMNVEV (reference sequence). DNA of the CDR3: TGTGCCAGCAGTTTAGCCGGGACAGGGAAGAGGCAGCCCCAGCATTTT. Amino acid sequence: CASSLAGTGKRQPQHF.

In the case of this clonotype: Germline and junction disagree at one end, which may indicate a read error. The gene calls are TRBV24-1 and TRBJ2-1, with D perhaps matching TRBD1 (5 bases). The germline V gene encodes CDR1 KGHDR and CDR2 SFDVKD. There are 12 residues in the CDR3. The CDR3 coding sequence is TGTGCTACCAGTGACAGTGCGTATGAGCCGTTCTTC. It encodes CATSDSAYEPFF.

This clonotype was seen a few times. A much larger clonotype is one base distant, so this may be a read error. V is TRBV5-1 and J is TRBJ1-1; TRBD1 is a possible D gene (6 bases). The CDR3 has 16 amino acids. The ends were cut back, 3 bases at V and 1 base at J, with 16 bases in the middle. Germline CDR1 reads SGHRS; CDR2 reads YFSETQ. CDR3 nucleotides: TGCGCCAGCAGCTCAAACTTGGGGGGCGGGAACACTGAAGCTTTCTTT. It translates to CASSSNLGGGNTEAFF.

This clonotype was recorded at least ten times. The chain is built from TRBV4-2 and TRBJ2-3; 7 nucleotides agree with TRBD2. V shed 3 bases, J shed 4 bases, and the junction held 4 bases outside the gene matches. The CDR3 is made up of 14 amino acids. Germline V gene lookup returns CDR1 LGHNA and CDR2 YNFKEQ. The CDR3 bases are TGTGCCAGCAGCCAGGAAGGGAGGGCAGATACGCAGTATTTT. Its protein is CASSQEGRADTQYF.

This clonotype was picked up many times. The chain uses TRBV18 and TRBJ1-1, with TRBD1 matching over 9 bases. CDR3 length: 15 residues. Germline trimming cut 0 bases from V and 4 bases from J; bases unmatched to any gene: 3. CDR1 KGHSH and CDR2 LQKENI come from the germline V gene. CDR3 bases: TGTGCCAGCTCACCACCCGGGACAGGGTCCACTGAAGCTTTCTTT. This sequence encodes CASSPPGTGSTEAFF.

This clonotype is judged medium-sized. CDR3 bases: TGCAGTGCTAGAGTAAGAAGCGACAGGGGGTCTTGGATGAACACTGAAGCTTTCTTT. It specifies CSARVRSDRGSWMNTEAFF. The rearrangement links TRBV20-1 to TRBJ1-1; 9 bases line up with TRBD1. CDR1 is DFQATT, CDR2 SNEGSKA, per germline (reference sequence). The CDR3 covers 19 residues. V was clipped by 1 base and J by 0 bases; unmatched bases: 15.

This clonotype was seen at least ten times. The gene calls are TRBV6-1 and TRBJ2-6, with D perhaps TRBD1 (6 bases). V lost 8 bases and J 4 bases, leaving 15 bases between the germline ends. CDR1 and CDR2 (germline): MNHNS, SASEGT. The CDR3 is made up of 15 amino acids. CDR3 sequence reads: CASHLDSSGANVLTF. CDR3 DNA: TGTGCCAGCCATCTGGACAGTTCGGGGGCCAACGTCCTGACTTTC.

The table lists this clonotype with many counts. The rearrangement links TRBV30 to TRBJ2-3; 10 bases align to TRBD2. V lost 0 bases, J lost 6 bases, and 6 bases stayed unmatched. The length of the CDR3 is 15 residues. Germline CDR1 and CDR2: GTSNPN and SVGIG (reference sequence). The CDR3 loop is CAWSVPAGGLDTQYF. The CDR3 DNA follows: TGTGCCTGGAGTGTACCAGCGGGAGGGCTGGATACGCAGTATTTT.

This clonotype was seen at least ten times. Without the conserved terminal phenylalanine or tryptophan, this CDR3 likely stems from a read error. The rearrangement uses TRBV24-1 and TRBJ1-2, with D maybe TRBD1 (6 bases). Trimming removed 5 bases at V and 4 bases at J, with 13 bases between. This CDR3 spans 14 amino acids. Germline values: CDR1 KGHDR, CDR2 SFDVKD. For the CDR3, the DNA is TGTGCCACCAGTGCCGGCGGACAGACCTATGGCTACACCCTC. Amino acid sequence: CATSAGGQTYGYTL.

This clonotype was found many times. V usage is TRBV4-1 and J usage is TRBJ1-6; TRBD1 might be the D (5 bases). CDR1 is MGHRA, CDR2 YSYEKL, per germline. The V gene lost 3 bases and the J gene lost 4 bases, with 16 bases spanning the gap. The CDR3 loop spans 17 amino acids. As DNA, the CDR3 is TGCGCCAGCAGCCATCGACCCCGGGACCGATATAATTCACCCCTCCACTTT. This encodes CASSHRPRDRYNSPLHF.

This clonotype has only one observation. The chain links TRBV20-1 to TRBJ2-1; TRBD1 might be the D (5 bases). Looked up from germline, CDR1 is DFQATT and CDR2 is SNEGSKA (reference sequence). Trimming took 1 base from V and 2 from J, leaving 12 bases between them. This CDR3 has 15 amino acids. CDR3 sequence: CSARGQGDPYNEQFF. The CDR3 DNA reads TGCAGTGCTAGAGGGCAAGGGGATCCCTACAATGAGCAGTTCTTC.

This clonotype was counted ten times or more. J is TRBJ2-1 and V is TRBV19; 10 nucleotides match TRBD2. V shed 3 bases, J shed 1 base, and the junction held 0 bases outside the gene matches. Germline CDR1 reads LNHDA; CDR2 reads SQIVND (reference sequence). The CDR3 has 15 amino acids. The CDR3 is CASSMTSGSYNEQFF. CDR3 DNA: TGTGCCAGTAGTATGACTAGCGGGTCCTACAATGAGCAGTTCTTC.

Details on this clonotype: The CDR3 ends on some other residue instead of the conserved phenylalanine or tryptophan, so this is likely a read error. The chain employs TRBV6-5 and TRBJ2-7; D not resolved. The ends were cut back, 5 bases at V and 3 bases at J, with 11 bases in the middle. The CDR3 is made up of 13 amino acids. Germline CDR1 and CDR2: MNHEY and SVGAGI. CDR3 amino acids: CASSEATNYEQYL. The DNA for the CDR3 is TGTGCCAGCAGTGAGGCTACGAACTACGAGCAGTACCTC.

This clonotype has a count of ten or more. The chain joins TRBV3-1 to TRBJ1-1; TRBD1 is a possible D gene (5 bases). Trimming took 1 base from V and 2 from J, leaving 14 bases between them. The germline V gene encodes CDR1 LGHDT and CDR2 YNNKEL (reference sequence). The length of the CDR3 is 16 residues. In nucleotides, the CDR3 is TGTGCCAGCAGCCAAGTCCCCGACAGCGGTAACACTGAAGCTTTCTTT. Translation gives CASSQVPDSGNTEAFF.

This clonotype rates as medium-sized. V gene TRBV27 combines with J gene TRBJ2-3; D not certain. V was trimmed by 6 bases and J by 6 bases, leaving 16 bases between them. The CDR3 covers 14 residues. Germline V gene data show CDR1 as MNHEY and CDR2 as SMNVEV (reference sequence). The CDR3 loop is CASSKTHSVDTQYF. For the CDR3, the DNA is TGTGCCAGCAGCAAGACTCATTCGGTTGATACGCAGTATTTT.

This clonotype has at least ten counts. This chain connects TRBV7-9 to TRBJ2-7, with D perhaps TRBD1 or TRBD2 (5 bases each). The CDR3 extends over 15 amino acids. Trimming took off 1 base at V and 2 bases at J, with 12 bases between the two ends. Germline V gene data show CDR1 as SEHNR and CDR2 as FQNEAQ (reference sequence). CDR3 in amino acids: CASSLGGTATYEQYF. The DNA of the CDR3 is TGTGCCAGCAGCTTAGGGGGGACGGCTACCTACGAGCAGTACTTC.

This clonotype has just a few counts. This may stem from a read error, because a much larger clone lies one nucleotide away. The chain has TRBV29-1 and TRBJ2-1; 8 nucleotides line up with TRBD2. The CDR3 spans 13 residues. Trimming removed 1 base from V and 9 bases from J; junction bases left unmatched: 5. Germline V gene lookup returns CDR1 SQVTM and CDR2 ANQGSEA. The CDR3, as DNA: TGCAGCGTTGAAGCGGGGGGGTGGAGTGAGCAGTTCTTC. This encodes CSVEAGGWSEQFF.